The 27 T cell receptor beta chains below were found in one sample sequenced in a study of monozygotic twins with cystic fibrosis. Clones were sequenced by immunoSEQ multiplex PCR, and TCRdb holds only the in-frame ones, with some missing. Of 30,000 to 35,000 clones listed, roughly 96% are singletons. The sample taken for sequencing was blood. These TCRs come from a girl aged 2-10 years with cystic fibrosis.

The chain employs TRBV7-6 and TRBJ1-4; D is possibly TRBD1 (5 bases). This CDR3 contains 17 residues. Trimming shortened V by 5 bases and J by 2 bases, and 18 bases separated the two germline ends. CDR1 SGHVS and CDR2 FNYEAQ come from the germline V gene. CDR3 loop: CASSQSGVLVTNEKLFF. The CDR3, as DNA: TGTGCCAGCAGCCAGTCGGGGGTACTAGTGACTAATGAAAAACTGTTTTTT. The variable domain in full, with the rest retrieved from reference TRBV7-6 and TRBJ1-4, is GAGVSQSPRYKVTKRGQDVALRCDPISGHVSLYWYRQALGQGPEFLTYFNYEAQQDKSGLPNDRFSAERPEGSISTLTIQRTEQRDSAMYRCASSQSGVLVTNEKLFFGSGTQLSVL.

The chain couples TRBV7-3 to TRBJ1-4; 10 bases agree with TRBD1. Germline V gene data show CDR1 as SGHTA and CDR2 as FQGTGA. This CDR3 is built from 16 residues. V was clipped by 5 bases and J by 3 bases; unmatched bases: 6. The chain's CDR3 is CASSETGGSANEKLFF. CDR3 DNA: TGTGCCAGCAGCGAGACAGGGGGCTCGGCTAATGAAAAACTGTTTTTT.

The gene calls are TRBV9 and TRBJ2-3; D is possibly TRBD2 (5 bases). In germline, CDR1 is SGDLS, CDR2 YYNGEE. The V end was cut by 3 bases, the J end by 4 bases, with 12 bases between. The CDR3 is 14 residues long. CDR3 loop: CASSAGNLADTQYF. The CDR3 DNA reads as TGTGCCAGCAGCGCGGGGAATCTGGCAGATACGCAGTATTTT.

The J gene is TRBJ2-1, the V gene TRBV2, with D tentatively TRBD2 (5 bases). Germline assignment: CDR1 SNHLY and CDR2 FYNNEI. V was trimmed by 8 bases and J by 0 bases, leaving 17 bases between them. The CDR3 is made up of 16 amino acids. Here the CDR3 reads CASVDLTGSSYNEQFF. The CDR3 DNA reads TGTGCCAGCGTGGACCTGACTGGGAGCTCCTACAATGAGCAGTTCTTC.

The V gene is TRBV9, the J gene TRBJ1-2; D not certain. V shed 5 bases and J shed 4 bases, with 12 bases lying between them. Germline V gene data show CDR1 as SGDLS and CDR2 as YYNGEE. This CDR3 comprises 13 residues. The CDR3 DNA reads TGTGCCAGCAGTGAGGACGGGTTCTATGGCTACACCTTC. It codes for CASSEDGFYGYTF.

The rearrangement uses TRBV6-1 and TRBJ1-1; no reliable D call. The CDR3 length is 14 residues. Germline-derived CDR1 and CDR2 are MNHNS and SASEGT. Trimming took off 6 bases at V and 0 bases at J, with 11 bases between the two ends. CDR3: CASRNRDLNTEAFF. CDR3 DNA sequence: TGTGCCAGCAGGAACAGAGATCTGAACACTGAAGCTTTCTTT.

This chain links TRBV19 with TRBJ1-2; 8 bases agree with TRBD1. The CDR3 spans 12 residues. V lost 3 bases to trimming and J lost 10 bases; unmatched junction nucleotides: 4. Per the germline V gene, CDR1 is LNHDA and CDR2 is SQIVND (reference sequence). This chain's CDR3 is CASSMGQDYYTF. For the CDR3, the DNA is TGTGCCAGTAGTATGGGACAGGATTACTACACCTTC.

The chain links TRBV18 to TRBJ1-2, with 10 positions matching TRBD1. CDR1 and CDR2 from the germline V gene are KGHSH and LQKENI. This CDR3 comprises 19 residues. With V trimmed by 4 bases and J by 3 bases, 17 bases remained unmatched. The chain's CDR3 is CASSRQSDRGLALDYGYTF. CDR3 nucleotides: TGTGCCAGCTCACGACAATCCGACAGGGGGCTCGCGTTGGACTATGGCTACACCTTC.

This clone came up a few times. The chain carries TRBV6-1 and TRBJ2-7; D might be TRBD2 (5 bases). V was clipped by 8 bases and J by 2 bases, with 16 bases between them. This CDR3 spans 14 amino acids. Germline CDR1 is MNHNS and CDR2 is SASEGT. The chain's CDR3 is CASHKGSRTYEQYF. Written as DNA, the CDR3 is TGTGCCAGCCACAAAGGGAGTAGAACCTACGAGCAGTACTTC.

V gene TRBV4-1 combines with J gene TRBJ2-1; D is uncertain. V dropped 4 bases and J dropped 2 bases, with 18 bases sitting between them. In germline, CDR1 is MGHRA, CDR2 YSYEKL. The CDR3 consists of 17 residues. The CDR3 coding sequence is TGCGCCAGCAGCCTCACCCCTCCCGGGTCCCCCTACAATGAGCAGTTCTTC. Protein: CASSLTPPGSPYNEQFF.

CDR3 sequence: CASSLSPRPMGGNTIYF. Written as DNA, the CDR3 is TGTGCCAGCAGCTTGTCGCCCCGACCTATGGGTGGAAACACCATATATTTT. The genes are TRBV5-4 and TRBJ1-3, with D unclear. Trimming left V 1 base short and J 3 bases short, with 17 bases between. The CDR3 spans 17 residues. The germline CDR1 and CDR2 sequences are SGHNT and YYREEE (reference sequence).

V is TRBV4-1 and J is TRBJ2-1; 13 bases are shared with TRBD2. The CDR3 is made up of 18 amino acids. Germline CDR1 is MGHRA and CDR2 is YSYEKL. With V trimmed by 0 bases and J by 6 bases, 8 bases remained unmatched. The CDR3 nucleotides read TGCGCCAGCAGCCAAGATCGGACTAGCGGGAGCAGCCCCAATGAGCAGTTCTTC. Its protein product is CASSQDRTSGSSPNEQFF.

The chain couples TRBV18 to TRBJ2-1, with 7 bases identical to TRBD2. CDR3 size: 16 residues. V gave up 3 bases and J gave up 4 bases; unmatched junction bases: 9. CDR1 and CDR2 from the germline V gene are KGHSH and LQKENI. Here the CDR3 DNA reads TGTGCCAGCTCACCGGTCGTGCGGGGGACTTACAATGAGCAGTTCTTC. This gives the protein CASSPVVRGTYNEQFF.

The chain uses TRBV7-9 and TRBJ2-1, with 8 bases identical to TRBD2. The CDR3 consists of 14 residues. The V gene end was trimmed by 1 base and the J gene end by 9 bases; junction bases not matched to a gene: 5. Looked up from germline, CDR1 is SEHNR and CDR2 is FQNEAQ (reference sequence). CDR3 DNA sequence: TGTGCCAGCAGCTTAGGGGGGCTAGCGGGTGAGCAGTTCTTC. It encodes CASSLGGLAGEQFF.

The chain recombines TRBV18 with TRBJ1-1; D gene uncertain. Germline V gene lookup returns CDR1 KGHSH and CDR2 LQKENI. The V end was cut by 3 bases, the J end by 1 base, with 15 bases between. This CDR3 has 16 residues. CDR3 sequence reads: CASSPRSSAGNTEAFF. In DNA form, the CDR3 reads TGTGCCAGCTCACCCAGGTCCTCGGCCGGGAACACTGAAGCTTTCTTT. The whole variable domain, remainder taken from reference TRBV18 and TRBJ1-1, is NAGVMQNPRHLVRRRGQEARLRCSPMKGHSHVYWYRQLPEEGLKFMVYLQKENIIDESGMPKERFSAEFPKEGPSILRIQQVVRGDSAAYFCASSPRSSAGNTEAFFGQGTRLTVV.

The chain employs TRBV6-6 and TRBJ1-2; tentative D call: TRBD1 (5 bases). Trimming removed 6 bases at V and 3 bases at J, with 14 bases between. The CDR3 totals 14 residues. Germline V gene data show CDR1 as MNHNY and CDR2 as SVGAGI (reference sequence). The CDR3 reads CASRSSGADYGYTF. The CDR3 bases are TGTGCCAGCAGGTCCAGTGGGGCAGACTATGGCTACACCTTC.

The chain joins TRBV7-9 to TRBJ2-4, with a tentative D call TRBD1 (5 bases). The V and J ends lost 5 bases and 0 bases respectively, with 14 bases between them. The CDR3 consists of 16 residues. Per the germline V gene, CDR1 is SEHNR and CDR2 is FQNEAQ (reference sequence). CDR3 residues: CASSGDRSIAKNIQYF. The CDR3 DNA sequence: TGTGCCAGCAGCGGTGACAGATCGATAGCCAAAAACATTCAGTACTTC.

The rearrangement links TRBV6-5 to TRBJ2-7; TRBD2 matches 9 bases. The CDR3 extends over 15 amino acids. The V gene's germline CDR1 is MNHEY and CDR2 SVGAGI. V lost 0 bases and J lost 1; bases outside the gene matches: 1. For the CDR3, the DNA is TGTGCCAGCAGTTACTCGACTAGCGGATCCTACGAGCAGTACTTC. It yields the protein CASSYSTSGSYEQYF.

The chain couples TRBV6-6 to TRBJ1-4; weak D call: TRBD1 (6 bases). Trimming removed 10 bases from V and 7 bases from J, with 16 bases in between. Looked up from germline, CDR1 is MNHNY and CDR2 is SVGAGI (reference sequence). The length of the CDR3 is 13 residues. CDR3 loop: CATTTGRTEKLFF. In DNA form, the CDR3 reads TGTGCCACCACAACAGGGCGTACTGAAAAACTGTTTTTT.

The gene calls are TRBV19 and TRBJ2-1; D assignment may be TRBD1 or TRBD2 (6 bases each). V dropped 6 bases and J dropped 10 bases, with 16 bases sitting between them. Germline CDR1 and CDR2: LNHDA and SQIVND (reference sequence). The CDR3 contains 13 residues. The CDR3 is CASRRLGGGEQFF. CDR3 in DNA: TGTGCCAGTAGAAGACTAGGGGGTGGGGAGCAGTTCTTC.

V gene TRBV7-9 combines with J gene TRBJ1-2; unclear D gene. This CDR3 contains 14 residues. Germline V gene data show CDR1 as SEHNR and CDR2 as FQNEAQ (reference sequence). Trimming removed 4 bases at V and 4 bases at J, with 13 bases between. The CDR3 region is CASSSVVFPYGYTF. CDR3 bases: TGTGCCAGCAGCTCCGTAGTATTCCCCTATGGCTACACCTTC. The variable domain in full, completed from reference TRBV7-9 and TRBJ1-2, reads DTGVSQNPRHKITKRGQNVTFRCDPISEHNRLYWYRQTLGQGPEFLTYFQNEAQLEKSRLLSDRFSAERPKGSFSTLEIQRTEQGDSAMYLCASSSVVFPYGYTFGSGTRLTVV.

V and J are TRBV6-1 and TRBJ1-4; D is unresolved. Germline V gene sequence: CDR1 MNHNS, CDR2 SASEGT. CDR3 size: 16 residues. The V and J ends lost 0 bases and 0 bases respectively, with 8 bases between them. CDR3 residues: CASSEAPGPTNEKLFF. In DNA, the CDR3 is TGTGCCAGCAGTGAAGCCCCGGGTCCAACTAATGAAAAACTGTTTTTT.

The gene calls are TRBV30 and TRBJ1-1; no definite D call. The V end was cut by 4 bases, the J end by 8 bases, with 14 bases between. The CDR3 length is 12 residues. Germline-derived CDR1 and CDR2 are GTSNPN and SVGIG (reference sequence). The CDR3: CAWTTPLKEAFF. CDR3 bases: TGTGCCTGGACCACACCGTTGAAAGAAGCTTTCTTT.

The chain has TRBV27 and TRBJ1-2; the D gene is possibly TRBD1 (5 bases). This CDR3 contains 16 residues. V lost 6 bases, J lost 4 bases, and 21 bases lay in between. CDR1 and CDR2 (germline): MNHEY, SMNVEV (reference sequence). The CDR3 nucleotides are TGTGCCAGCAGGGGAGGGGTAGGGGCCGCACGCTATGGCTACACCTTC. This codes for CASRGGVGAARYGYTF.

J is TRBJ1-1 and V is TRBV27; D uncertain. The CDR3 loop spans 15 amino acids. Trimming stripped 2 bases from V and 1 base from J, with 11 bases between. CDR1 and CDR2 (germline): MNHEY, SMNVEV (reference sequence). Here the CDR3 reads CASSLNPSRNTEAFF. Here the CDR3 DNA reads TGTGCCAGCAGTTTAAATCCCAGCAGGAACACTGAAGCTTTCTTT.

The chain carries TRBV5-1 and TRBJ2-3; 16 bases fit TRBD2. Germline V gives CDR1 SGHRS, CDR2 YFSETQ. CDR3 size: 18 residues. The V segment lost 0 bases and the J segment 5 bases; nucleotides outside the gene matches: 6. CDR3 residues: CASSLEGLAGGPGDTQYF. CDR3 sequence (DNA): TGCGCCAGCAGCTTGGAGGGACTAGCGGGAGGGCCCGGAGATACGCAGTATTTT.

CDR3 coding DNA: TGCGCCAGCAGCACCGGCACAGGGGTCCAATATGGCTACACCTTC. Translation: CASSTGTGVQYGYTF. The chain recombines TRBV5-1 with TRBJ1-2; the match to TRBD1 covers 7 bases. The CDR3 consists of 15 residues. J gave up 5 bases and V 4 bases, and 11 bases lay outside the gene matches. Germline V gene sequence: CDR1 SGHRS, CDR2 YFSETQ.